The 12 T cell receptor beta chains reported below all come from one sample, sequenced in a study of T-cell reconstitution after alpha-beta-depleted transplantation in children. Unique molecular identifiers were incorporated when the TCRbeta library was constructed. TCRdb re-derived calls from the PCR reads in MiXCR, one entry per CDR3 protein. Among roughly 300,000 distinct CDR3 sequences listed, 11% were seen once. The sequencing used peripheral blood, collected 180 days after TCRalphabeta/CD19-depleted stem cell transplant. The receptors were gathered from a male patient aged 2-10 years who had a stem cell transplant for chronic granulomatous disease, so the T cells may come from the graft donor.

This clonotype was seen ten or more times. The V and J genes are TRBV20-1 and TRBJ1-2; perhaps TRBD1 as D (6 bases). There are 11 residues in the CDR3. Trimming left V 4 bases short and J 7 bases short, with 10 bases between. Germline CDR1 DFQATT, CDR2 SNEGSKA (reference sequence). CDR3 nucleotides: TGCAGTGCTAAAGCAGGGGCTGGCTACACCTTC. This gives the protein CSAKAGAGYTF.

On this clonotype: This may arise from a read error, as a much more abundant clone is one base away. V is TRBV28 and J is TRBJ2-7; D is unresolved. The V gene's germline CDR1 is MDHEN and CDR2 SYDVKM. The CDR3 has 13 residues. The CDR3 region has the DNA TGTGCCAGCAGTTTTCTCGGCTCCTACGAGCAGTCCTTC. Amino acid sequence: CASSFLGSYEQSF.

This clonotype was recorded many times. The rearrangement links TRBV29-1 to TRBJ2-3, with unresolved D. Germline lookup yields CDR1 SQVTM and CDR2 ANQGSEA. Trimming removed 6 bases at V and 0 bases at J, with 10 bases between. The CDR3 loop spans 13 amino acids. The CDR3 loop reads CSVTVTSTDTQYF. In DNA form, the CDR3 reads TGCAGCGTGACGGTAACTAGCACAGATACGCAGTATTTT.

The chain recombines TRBV28 with TRBJ2-5; 9 nucleotides agree with TRBD1. This CDR3 spans 14 amino acids. The germline V gene has CDR1 MDHEN and CDR2 SYDVKM. Unmatched junction bases numbered 8, after V lost 7 bases and J lost 5 bases. CDR3 DNA: TGTGCCAGCAACCGACAGGGGGGGGAGGAGACCCAGTACTTC. Its translation: CASNRQGGEETQYF.

CDR3 region: CASSLETADRGEKLFF. DNA of the CDR3: TGTGCCAGCAGCTTAGAGACGGCAGATCGAGGGGAAAAACTGTTTTTT. The V and J genes are TRBV7-9 and TRBJ1-4; no reliable D call. CDR3 size: 16 residues. Trimming took off 1 base at V and 8 bases at J, with 17 bases between the two ends. Looked up from germline, CDR1 is SEHNR and CDR2 is FQNEAQ (reference sequence). The full variable domain, rest sourced from reference TRBV7-9 and TRBJ1-4, is DTGVSQNPRHKITKRGQNVTFRCDPISEHNRLYWYRQTLGQGPEFLTYFQNEAQLEKSRLLSDRFSAERPKGSFSTLEIQRTEQGDSAMYLCASSLETADRGEKLFFGSGTQLSVL.

At least ten counts were recorded for this clonotype. The V call is TRBV14, the J call TRBJ2-3; D not certain. V lost 4 bases, J lost 5 bases, and 13 bases lay in between. The CDR3 is made up of 14 amino acids. CDR1 is SGHDN, CDR2 FVKESK, per germline. CDR3 sequence reads: CASSLYHPLDTQYF. The CDR3 nucleotides read TGTGCCAGCAGCCTATATCACCCCCTAGATACGCAGTATTTT.

For this clonotype: One end of the junction fails to match germline, which may point to a read error. This chain connects TRBV2 to TRBJ1-4; 11 bases line up with TRBD1. The CDR3 has 18 amino acids. CDR1 is SNHLY and CDR2 is FYNNEI in the germline V gene. The CDR3 DNA sequence: TGTACCAGCAACTCCCCGGTGGGGACAGGGGGAGTTAATGAAAAACTGTTTTTT. It specifies CTSNSPVGTGGVNEKLFF.

In this sample, this clonotype turned up a few times. The rearrangement links TRBV12-3 or TRBV12-4 to TRBJ1-1, with unresolved D. CDR3 length equals 12 residues. Trimming stripped 2 bases from V and 7 bases from J, with 8 bases between. For the CDR3, the DNA is TGTGCCAGCAGTTTAACGTCAGTTGAAGCTTTCTTT. Encoded protein: CASSLTSVEAFF.

This clonotype has at least ten counts. This rearrangement joins TRBV21-1 to TRBJ2-1; TRBD1 is the table's D call and was not checked against the DNA. TRBV21-1 corresponds to a pseudogene. The CDR3 is made up of 17 amino acids. DNA of the CDR3: TGTGCCAGCAGCAAAGCGGGGGACAGGGGTTTCTACAATGAGCAGTTCTTC. It translates to CASSKAGDRGFYNEQFF.

This clonotype was seen ten or more times. The CDR3: CSARAVPGRHNYGYTF. As DNA, the CDR3 is TGCAGTGCTAGAGCCGTTCCGGGACGTCATAACTATGGCTACACCTTC. This chain joins TRBV20-1 and TRBJ1-2, with TRBD1 as a possible D gene (5 bases). The germline gives CDR1 DFQATT, CDR2 SNEGSKA (reference sequence). Trimming removed 1 base from V and 1 base from J, with 16 bases in between. CDR3 length equals 16 residues.

At least ten counts were recorded for this clonotype. The rearrangement links TRBV5-1 to TRBJ2-7, with TRBD1 matching over 7 bases. There are 16 residues in the CDR3. The J segment lost 0 bases and the V segment lost 4 bases, leaving 10 bases of the junction unmatched. CDR1 and CDR2 from the germline V gene are SGHRS and YFSETQ. Here the CDR3 reads CASSEQPGQYSYEQYF. CDR3 bases: TGCGCCAGCAGCGAACAACCGGGACAGTACTCCTACGAGCAGTACTTC.

This clonotype was seen ten or more times. The V and J genes are TRBV29-1 and TRBJ2-2; 8 positions agree with TRBD2. The CDR3 has 14 amino acids. V dropped 6 bases and J dropped 2; count of bases not matched to a gene: 5. Germline V lookup: CDR1 SQVTM, CDR2 ANQGSEA. CDR3 in DNA: TGCAGCGTCGCAGCGGGAGCTAACACCGGGGAGCTGTTTTTT. As protein: CSVAAGANTGELFF.